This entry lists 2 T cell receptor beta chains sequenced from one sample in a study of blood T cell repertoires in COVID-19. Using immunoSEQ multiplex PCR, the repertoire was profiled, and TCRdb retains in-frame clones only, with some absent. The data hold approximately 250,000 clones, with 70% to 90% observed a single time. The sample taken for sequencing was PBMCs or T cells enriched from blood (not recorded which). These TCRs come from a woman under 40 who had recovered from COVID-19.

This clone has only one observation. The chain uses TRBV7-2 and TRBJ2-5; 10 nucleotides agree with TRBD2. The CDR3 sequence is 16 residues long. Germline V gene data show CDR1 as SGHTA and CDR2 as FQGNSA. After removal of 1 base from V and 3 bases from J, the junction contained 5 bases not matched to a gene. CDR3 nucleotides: TGTGCCAGCAGCTTAGTCTTAGCGGGGGGAAAAGAGACCCAGTACTTC. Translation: CASSLVLAGGKETQYF.

CDR3 nucleotides: TGTGCCAGCAGCTTTACAGGGGGCCCCATATGGAATGAGCAGTTCTTC. Translating it yields CASSFTGGPIWNEQFF. The chain links TRBV5-4 to TRBJ2-1, with 9 nucleotides matching TRBD1. Germline V gene lookup returns CDR1 SGHNT and CDR2 YYREEE (reference sequence). V was clipped by 2 bases and J by 7 bases; unmatched bases: 10. The CDR3 is 16 residues long.